This TCR beta chain was recovered during a study of blood T cell repertoires in COVID-19 (dated by TCRdb to 2018 to 2020). For the study in its entirety: Samples covering the acute and convalescent phases of COVID-19 were provided by collaborators in the United States, Italy and Spain. The prospective study material was composed of cDNA or gDNA derived from T cells, B-cell-depleted T cells, or PBMCs. The dataset comprised deeply sampled blood TCRbeta repertoires from subjects exposed to, actively infected with, or recovered from COVID-19. The repertoires were made available in a free public database intended to serve as a resource for research on the immune response to SARS-CoV-2. Samples were obtained from the ongoing ImmuneRACE study (first 160 participants) and from some 1,200 subjects provided by 6 global collaborators. The sample metadata nearly always contained a de-identified subject ID, COVID-19 status, age in years and sex. Where available, HLA class I and class II types were obtained from metadata supplied by the sample provider rather than from assay-based typing. Broad study findings and their caveats: Clinical and demographic metadata were provided uncurated, with the amount varying by source and participant.

Participants in the prospective study were enrolled through a virtual design, were aged roughly 18 to 100 years, and lived in 24 United States geographic areas. To assign participants to cohorts, the prospective study relied on clinical history that participants themselves reported in a screening survey and a study questionnaire. Mobile phlebotomists in the prospective study collected whole blood, serum and a nasopharyngeal or oropharyngeal swab from every participant. Additional blood draws and questionnaires over an approximately two-month period could optionally be provided by prospective study participants. Prospective study blood samples were shipped either frozen or at room temperature before DNA extraction. Notes on this clone: This receptor's antigen is unknown. No qualities accompany the bases; no much larger clone lies one base away.

TCRbeta CDR3 regions were amplified from genomic DNA using the immunoSEQ Assay, a bias-controlled multiplex PCR. The source study handled its data this way. Within the assay, amplification of reference gene primers was used to estimate how many nucleated cells each sample contained. Sequence reads were collapsed and filtered to measure the absolute abundance of every unique TCRbeta CDR3 rearrangement. For each sample, productive Simpson clonality was calculated as the square root of Simpson's diversity index across productive rearrangements. TCRdb's version of the immuneACCESS table is confined to in-frame rearrangements and falls short of the full clone set. An unresolved V gene accounts for under half of the shortfall where checked; the remainder is of unknown origin. V and J calls and clone size are as listed in that table; D and trimming were resolved from the DNA. The sample table shows hundreds of thousands of clones, and 70% to 90% are seen once. About 4% of the sample goes to the ten largest clones.

This TCR derives from a man aged 30 to 45 with acute COVID-19. Specimen: PBMCs or T cells enriched from blood (not recorded which).

The encoded CDR3 is CASSGGFGTEAFF. The DNA is as follows: TGTGCCAGCAGCGGGGGGTTCGGCACTGAAGCTTTCTTT. The rearranged segments are TRBV3-1 (or the pseudogene TRBV3-2) and TRBJ1-1; a tentative D match to TRBD1 spans 5 bases. The CDR3 sequence holds 13 residues, the cysteine and phenylalanine included. Of all the DNA, just the CDR3 is kept, 39 bases in frame from base 1. The germline ends are 11 bases apart after V is trimmed by 5 bases and J by 4 bases. Via the germline V gene (reference sequence), CDR1 is LGHDT and CDR2 YNNKEL.